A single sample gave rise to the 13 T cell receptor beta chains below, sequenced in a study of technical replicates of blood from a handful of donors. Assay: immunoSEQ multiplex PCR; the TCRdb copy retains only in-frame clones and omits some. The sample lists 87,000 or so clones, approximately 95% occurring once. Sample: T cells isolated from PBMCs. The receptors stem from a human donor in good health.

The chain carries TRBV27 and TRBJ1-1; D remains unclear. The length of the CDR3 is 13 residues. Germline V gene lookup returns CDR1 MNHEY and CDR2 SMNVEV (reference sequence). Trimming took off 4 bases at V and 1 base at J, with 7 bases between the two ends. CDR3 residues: CASSYTENTEAFF. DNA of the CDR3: TGTGCCAGCAGTTATACAGAGAACACTGAAGCTTTCTTT.

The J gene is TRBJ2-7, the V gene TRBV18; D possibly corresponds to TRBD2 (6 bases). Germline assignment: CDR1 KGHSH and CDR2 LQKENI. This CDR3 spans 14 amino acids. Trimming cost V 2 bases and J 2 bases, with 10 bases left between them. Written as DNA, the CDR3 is TGTGCCAGCTCACCAAGGGACTCAGCCTACGAGCAGTACTTC. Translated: CASSPRDSAYEQYF. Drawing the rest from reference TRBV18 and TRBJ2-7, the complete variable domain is NAGVMQNPRHLVRRRGQEARLRCSPMKGHSHVYWYRQLPEEGLKFMVYLQKENIIDESGMPKERFSAEFPKEGPSILRIQQVVRGDSAAYFCASSPRDSAYEQYFGPGTRLTVT.

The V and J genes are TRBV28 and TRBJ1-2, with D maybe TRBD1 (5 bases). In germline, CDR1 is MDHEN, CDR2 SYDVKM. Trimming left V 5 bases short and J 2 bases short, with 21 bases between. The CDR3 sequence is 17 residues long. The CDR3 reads CASSRTGVGQENYGYTF. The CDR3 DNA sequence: TGTGCCAGCAGTAGAACAGGCGTCGGGCAGGAGAACTATGGCTACACCTTC.

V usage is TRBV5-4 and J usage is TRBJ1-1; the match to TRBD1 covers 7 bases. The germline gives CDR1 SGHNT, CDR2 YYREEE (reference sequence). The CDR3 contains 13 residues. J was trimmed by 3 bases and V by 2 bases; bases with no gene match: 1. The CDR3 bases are TGTGCCAGCAGCTTTGGACAGGACACTGAAGCTTTCTTT. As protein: CASSFGQDTEAFF.

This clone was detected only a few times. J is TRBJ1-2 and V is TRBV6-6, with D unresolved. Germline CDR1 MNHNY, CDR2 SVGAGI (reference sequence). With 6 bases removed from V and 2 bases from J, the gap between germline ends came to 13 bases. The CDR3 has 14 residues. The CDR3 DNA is TGTGCCAGCAGCCCCTCGAGTAGCAACTATGGCTACACCTTC. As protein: CASSPSSSNYGYTF.

The CDR3 nucleotides read TGTGCCAGCAGTTACGAACCCCGGCGAACAGCCGGCTACACCTTC. It encodes CASSYEPRRTAGYTF. The rearrangement joins TRBV6-5 to TRBJ1-2; no firm D call. V lost 2 bases and J lost 8, with 18 bases in between. The CDR3 length is 15 residues. CDR1 and CDR2 from the germline V gene are MNHEY and SVGAGI.

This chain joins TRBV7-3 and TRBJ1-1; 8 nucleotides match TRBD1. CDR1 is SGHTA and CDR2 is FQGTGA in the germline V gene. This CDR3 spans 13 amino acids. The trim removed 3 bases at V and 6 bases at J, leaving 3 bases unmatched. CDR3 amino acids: CASSFTGGAEAFF. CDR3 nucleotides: TGTGCCAGCAGCTTTACAGGGGGGGCTGAAGCTTTCTTT.

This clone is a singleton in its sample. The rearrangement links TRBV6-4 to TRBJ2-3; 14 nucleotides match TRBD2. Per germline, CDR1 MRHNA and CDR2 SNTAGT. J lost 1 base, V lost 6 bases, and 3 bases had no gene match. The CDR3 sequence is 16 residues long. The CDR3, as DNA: TGTGCCAGCAGCCTGGGACTAGCGGGAGGCACAGATACGCAGTATTTT. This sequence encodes CASSLGLAGGTDTQYF.

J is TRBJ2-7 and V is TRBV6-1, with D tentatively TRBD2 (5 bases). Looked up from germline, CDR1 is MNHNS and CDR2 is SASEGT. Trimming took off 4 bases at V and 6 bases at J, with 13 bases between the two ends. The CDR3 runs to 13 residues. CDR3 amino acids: CASSGSLVGEQYF. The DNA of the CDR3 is TGTGCCAGCAGTGGGTCACTAGTGGGCGAGCAGTACTTC.

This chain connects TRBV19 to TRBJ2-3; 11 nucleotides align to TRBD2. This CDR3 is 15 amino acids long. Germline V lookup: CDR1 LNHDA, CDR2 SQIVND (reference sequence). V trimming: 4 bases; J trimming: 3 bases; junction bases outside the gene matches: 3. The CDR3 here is CASSKLAGVTDTQYF. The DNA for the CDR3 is TGTGCCAGTAGTAAACTAGCGGGAGTAACAGATACGCAGTATTTT. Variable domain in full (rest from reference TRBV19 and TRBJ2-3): DGGITQSPKYLFRKEGQNVTLSCEQNLNHDAMYWYRQDPGQGLRLIYYSQIVNDFQKGDIAEGYSVSREKKESFPLTVTSAQKNPTAFYLCASSKLAGVTDTQYFGPGTRLTVL.

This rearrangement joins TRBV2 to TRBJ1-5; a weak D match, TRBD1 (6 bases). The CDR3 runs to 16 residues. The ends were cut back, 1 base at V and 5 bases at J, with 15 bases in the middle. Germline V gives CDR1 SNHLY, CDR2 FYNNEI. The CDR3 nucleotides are TGTGCCAGCAGTGAAGAGTCAGGACAGCTCTATCAGCCCCAGCATTTT. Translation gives CASSEESGQLYQPQHF.

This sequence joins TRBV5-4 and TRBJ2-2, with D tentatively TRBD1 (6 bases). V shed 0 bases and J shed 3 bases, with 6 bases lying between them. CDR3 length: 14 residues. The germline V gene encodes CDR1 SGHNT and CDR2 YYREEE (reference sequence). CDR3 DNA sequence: TGTGCCAGCAGCTTGGGACAGGACACCGGGGAGCTGTTTTTT. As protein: CASSLGQDTGELFF. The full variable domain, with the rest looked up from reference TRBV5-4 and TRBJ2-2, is ETGVTQSPTHLIKTRGQQVTLRCSSQSGHNTVSWYQQALGQGPQFIFQYYREEENGRGNFPPRFSGLQFPNYSSELNVNALELDDSALYLCASSLGQDTGELFFGEGSRLTVL.

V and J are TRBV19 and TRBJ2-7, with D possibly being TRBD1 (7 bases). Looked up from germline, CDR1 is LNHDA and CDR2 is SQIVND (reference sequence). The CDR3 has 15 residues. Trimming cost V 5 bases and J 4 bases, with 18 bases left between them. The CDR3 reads CASSEQGGILYEQYF. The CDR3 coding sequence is TGTGCCAGTAGTGAGCAGGGGGGTATATTATACGAGCAGTACTTC.